The rows below give T cell receptor beta chains drawn from one sample of a study of T cells in localized non-small cell lung cancer. Sequencing used immunoSEQ multiplex PCR; TCRdb keeps in-frame clones, though not all of them. Seen here are tens of thousands of clones, around four fifths observed once, and the top ten hold 13%. The specimen was peripheral blood, collected before any cancer treatment. These receptors came from a female donor aged 60 or older with stage I lung adenocarcinoma. Both conserved end residues are trimmed from each CDR3. Each record gives: J gene, V gene, CDR3 protein.

TRBJ1-5,TRBV4-1,ASSQVGPREPQH
TRBJ2-7,TRBV5-1,ASSLGADTFLYEQY
TRBJ1-1,TRBV2,ASSEGTTAF
TRBJ2-5,TRBV5-6,ASSLLQGGIKAQY
TRBJ1-2,TRBV5-5,ASSFPGDGYT
TRBJ2-6,TRBV7-6,AGSSGANVLT
TRBJ1-2,TRBV19,ASGQGRYGYT
TRBJ1-1,TRBV5-1,ASSLRQGSATEAF
TRBJ1-1,TRBV5-4,ASSLWRNEAF
TRBJ1-2,TRBV7-2,ASSLSPGLRGYT
TRBJ2-7,TRBV11-2,ASSLGTGAYEQY
TRBJ1-1,TRBV19,ASSKSDPGSTEAF
TRBJ1-1,TRBV4-1,ASSQDGTGGRKNTEAF
TRBJ2-1,TRBV6-4,ASTPNGEGVTNEQF
TRBJ2-3,TRBV5-4,ASSLGGRTDTQY
TRBJ1-1,TRBV6-6,ASSSAGGRSTEAF
TRBJ2-7,TRBV6-5,ASSLSTPTQQY